This T cell receptor beta chain was observed in a study of PD-L1 blockade in urothelial cancer. Study background: T cells numbered a median of about 150,000 in the blood samples.

Spiking of synthetic TCR analog templates was performed in each PCR. This table comes from immunoSEQ multiplex PCR, and its TCRdb copy is limited to in-frame clones, with some not included. Of 55,000 or so clones listed, over 75% are singletons. The V end was cut by 5 bases, the J end by 1 base, with 14 bases between. Germline V gene sequence: CDR1 LNHDA, CDR2 SQIVND (reference sequence). The CDR3 has 15 amino acids. The sequence was obtained from a man aged 40-55 years with urothelial cancer. The sample in question was PBMCs, obtained around atezolizumab (anti-PD-L1) treatment. The V call is TRBV19, the J call TRBJ1-1; D possibly corresponds to TRBD1 (6 bases). CDR3 in amino acids: CASSPNRAGNTEAFF. As DNA, the CDR3 is TGTGCCAGTAGTCCGAACAGGGCGGGGAACACTGAAGCTTTCTTT.